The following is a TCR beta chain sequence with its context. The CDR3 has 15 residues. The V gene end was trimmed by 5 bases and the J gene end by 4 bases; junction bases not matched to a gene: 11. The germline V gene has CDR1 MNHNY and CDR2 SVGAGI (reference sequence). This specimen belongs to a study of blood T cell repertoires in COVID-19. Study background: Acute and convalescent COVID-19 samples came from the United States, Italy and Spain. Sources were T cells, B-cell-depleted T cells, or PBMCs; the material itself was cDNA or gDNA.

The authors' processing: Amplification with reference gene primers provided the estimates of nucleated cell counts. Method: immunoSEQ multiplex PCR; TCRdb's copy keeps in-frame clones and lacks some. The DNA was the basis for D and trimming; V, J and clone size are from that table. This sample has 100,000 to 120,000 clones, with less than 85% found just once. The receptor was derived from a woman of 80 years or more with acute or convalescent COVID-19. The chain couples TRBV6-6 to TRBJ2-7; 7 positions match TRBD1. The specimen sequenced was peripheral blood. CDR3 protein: CASSLKGAWAYEQYF. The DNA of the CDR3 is TGTGCCAGCAGTCTTAAGGGGGCTTGGGCGTACGAGCAGTACTTC.